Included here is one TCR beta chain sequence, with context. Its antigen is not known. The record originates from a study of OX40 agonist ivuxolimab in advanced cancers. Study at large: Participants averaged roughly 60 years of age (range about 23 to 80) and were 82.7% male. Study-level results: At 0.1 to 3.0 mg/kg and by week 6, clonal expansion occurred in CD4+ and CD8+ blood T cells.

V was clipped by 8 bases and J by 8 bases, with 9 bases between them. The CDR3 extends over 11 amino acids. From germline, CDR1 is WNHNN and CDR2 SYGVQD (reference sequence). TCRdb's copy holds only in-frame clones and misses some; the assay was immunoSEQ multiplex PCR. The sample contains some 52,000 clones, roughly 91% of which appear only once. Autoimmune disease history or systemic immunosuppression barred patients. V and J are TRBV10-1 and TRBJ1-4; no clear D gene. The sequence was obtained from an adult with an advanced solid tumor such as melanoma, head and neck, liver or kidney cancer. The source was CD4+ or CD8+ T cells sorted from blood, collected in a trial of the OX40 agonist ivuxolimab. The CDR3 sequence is CASLVWEKLFF. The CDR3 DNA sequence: TGCGCCAGCCTAGTTTGGGAAAAACTGTTTTTT.